The T cell receptor beta chain described here comes from a study of T-cell memory formation after mild COVID-19 (TCRdb year 2021). At the level of the whole study: TCR sequence clusters from the two donors were found to be largely donor specific. T-cell clones expanding and contracting after mild COVID-19 in a couple of donors were tracked by longitudinal TCRalpha and TCRbeta repertoire sequencing. Two young, previously healthy adult volunteers made up the cohort, one male and one female.

To note about this clonotype: This clone's antigen is unknown. There are no base qualities to consult, and no much larger clone falls within one base.

PBMCs were isolated by Ficoll-Paque density gradient centrifugation. The germline V gene supplies CDR1 MNHEY and CDR2 SVGEGT. Its CDR3 holds 16 amino acids, cysteine through phenylalanine. The DNA shown is the 48-base CDR3, in frame from base 1. V ends up 4 bases short and J 1 base short, with an unmatched junction base count of 7. Overall study results and their limits: SARS-CoV-2 specificity of the second-wave clones peaking on day 37 was not confirmed. Only two mild cases were covered in the study, and larger cohorts including severe cases with pre-infection samples were considered necessary. Clones contracting from day 15 to 85 had balanced CD4/CD8 phenotypes, while a second wave expanding from day 15 to 37 was biased towards CD4+. Some responding clones were detected in pre-infection memory, which suggested that pre-existing cross-reactive memory T cells had joined the SARS-CoV-2 response. Contracting CD4+ clones appeared mostly in the CM and EM memory subsets, whereas CD8+ clones were enriched in EMRA.

The reads were generated on an Illumina NovaSeq 6000. cDNA libraries for TCRalpha and TCRbeta were prepared by 5'RACE using constant-segment primers, with sample barcodes and unique molecular identifiers added. Trizol reagent was used to extract RNA from every sample. Libraries were amplified in two PCR steps, with a second sample barcode and Illumina TruSeq adapters added in the second step. The libraries were sequenced on an Illumina NovaSeq using 2 x 150 bp paired-end reads. In the source study's methods: Reads were demultiplexed and collapsed into UMI-guided consensus sequences with migec v1.2.7. With mixcr v2.1.11, UMI consensuses were aligned to TRA and TRB V and J templates and assembled into clonotypes. Clonotypes were classified as expanded or contracted when called significant by both edgeR and NoisET, with noise models trained on biological replicates. For edgeR calls, a false discovery rate-adjusted p below 0.01 and a log2 fold-change threshold of 1 were applied. As an exploratory analysis of dynamics, max-normalized trajectories of the 1000 most abundant clonotypes were examined by PCA with hierarchical clustering. Separately sequenced CD4+ and CD8+ repertoires were used to assign a CD4 or CD8 phenotype to each responding clone. The raw public data were reprocessed by TCRdb itself: fastp quality trimming at Q25, MiXCR clonotype calling, in-frame beta chains only. Each record represents a unique CDR3 protein, reported with the most common genes and DNA among its rows. These V and J calls are TCRdb output, not the study's own analysis. Across this sample there are 540,000 or so distinct CDR3 sequences, with about 20% seen only once. The ten largest clones add up to 9.5% to 15% of the sample.

The clonotype comes from an adult woman who had mild COVID-19 (a few samples of this study predate the infection). The sample titles of this study are shuffled in the database, so cell type and time point are left out; the donor was told from shared clones. The chain is encoded by TRBV6-2 or TRBV6-3 joined to TRBJ2-5; 9 middle bases align to TRBD2. Sequencing was done on a sample of PBMCs or a T cell subset sorted from them (not recorded which). The DNA is TGTGCCAGCAGTTTCAGACTAGCGGATTTCCAAGAGACCCAGTACTTC. The translation is CASSFRLADFQETQYF.